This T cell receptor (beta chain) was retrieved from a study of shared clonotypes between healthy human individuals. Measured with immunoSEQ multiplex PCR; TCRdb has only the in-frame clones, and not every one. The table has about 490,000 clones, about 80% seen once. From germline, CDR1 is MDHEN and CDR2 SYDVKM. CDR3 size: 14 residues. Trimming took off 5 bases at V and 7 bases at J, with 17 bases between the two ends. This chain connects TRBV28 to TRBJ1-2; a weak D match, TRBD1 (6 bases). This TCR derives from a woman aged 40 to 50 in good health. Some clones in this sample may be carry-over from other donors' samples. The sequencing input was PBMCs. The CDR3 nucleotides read TGTGCCAGCAGTGGGGACACAGGGACTTCTGGCTACACCTTC. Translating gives CASSGDTGTSGYTF.